The present T cell receptor beta chain was sequenced within a study of PD-L1 blockade in urothelial cancer. Study at large: About 85% of the 29 patients were men whose urothelial cancer was bladder-origin. A median about 150,000 T cells were found in blood samples. Once treatment had started, blood was analyzed at 3 weeks (second dose) and again at 6 weeks. General study findings and limits: Patients who had durable benefit saw their tumor-associated blood clones expand more at 3 weeks.

Notes on this clone: The antigen remains unidentified.

Regarding time point: peripheral blood 6 weeks after treatment start. V dropped 0 bases and J dropped 1 base, with 12 bases sitting between them. Germline assignment: CDR1 SGHRS and CDR2 YFSETQ. The CDR3 is 16 residues long. TCRdb keeps only in-frame clones here, not all; method: immunoSEQ multiplex PCR. The sample has tens of thousands of clones, about 93% seen once. Sequencing used PBMCs, obtained around atezolizumab (anti-PD-L1) treatment. This clonotype was sampled from a woman aged 55-70 years with urothelial cancer. The J gene is TRBJ2-3, the V gene TRBV5-1; D gene uncertain. The CDR3 coding sequence is TGCGCCAGCAGCTTGGGCGGCTCCCGGGGCACAGATACGCAGTATTTT. Translated: CASSLGGSRGTDTQYF.